This is a list of T cell receptor beta chains from one sample in a study of CD8 T cells in ankylosing spondylitis. Via MiXCR, TCRdb re-called the 5' RACE reads, giving one row per CDR3 protein. Of fewer than 500,000 distinct CDR3 sequences listed, around 22% are singletons. Sequencing was done on a sample of blood, either unsorted or a sorted T cell fraction (not recorded which). The receptors stem from a male donor with ankylosing spondylitis. Both conserved end residues are part of each CDR3. A D gene is named only where the DNA matches it firmly. Clone size is shown for a subset of rows, as once, few, many or a class of expanded clone.

CDR3 length	clone size	V gene	D gene	J gene	CDR3 DNA	CDR3 protein
15	few	TRBV5-1	TRBD1	TRBJ2-3	TGCGCCAGCAGCGGGTTGACAGGGGGATCCGATACGCAGTATTTT	CASSGLTGGSDTQYF
13	many	TRBV29-1	TRBD2	TRBJ2-3	TGCAGCGCCCGGACTAGCGGGGGAGATACGCAGTATTTT	CSARTSGGDTQYF
17	many	TRBV28	TRBD2	TRBJ2-2	TGTGCCAGCAGTCCGCGGACTAGCGGGAGGGCAACCGGGGAGCTGTTTTTT	CASSPRTSGRATGELFF
11	few	TRBV20-1	-	TRBJ2-2	TGCAGTGCGCTCACCACCGGGGAGCTGTTTTTT	CSALTTGELFF
13	few	TRBV20-1	TRBD1	TRBJ1-1	TGCAGTGCTAGGGGGACAGGGCGCACTGAAGCTTTCTTT	CSARGTGRTEAFF
16	-	TRBV27	-	TRBJ2-1	TGTGCCAGCAGTTTACGCGGGGCAGAGAGCTACAATGAGCAGTTCTTC	CASSLRGAESYNEQFF
17	few	TRBV28	-	TRBJ2-2	TGTGCCAGCAGTTGCGGGTCGCGGAGGTGTAACACCGGGGAGCTGTTTTTT	CASSCGSRRCNTGELFF
13	few	TRBV5-1	-	TRBJ1-2	TGCGCCAGCAGGGCCGGGGAAAACTATGGCTACACCTTC	CASRAGENYGYTF
15	few	TRBV11-2	TRBD2	TRBJ2-3	TGTGCCAGCAGCCAGAGCGGGGGGGGCACAGATACGCAGTATTTT	CASSQSGGGTDTQYF
18	-	TRBV4-2	-	TRBJ1-3	TGTGCCAGCAGCCAAGATCCTAGGGGATGGGGATCTGGAAACACCATATATTTT	CASSQDPRGWGSGNTIYF
15	-	TRBV20-1	TRBD2	TRBJ2-7	TGCAGTGCTAGGGCGACTAGCGGGAGGGCTGCGGAGCAGTACTTC	CSARATSGRAAEQYF
15	-	TRBV6-1	TRBD2	TRBJ2-7	TGTGCCAGCAGGAGGCGGGGGTTTAGCTCCTACGAGCAGTACTTC	CASRRRGFSSYEQYF
13	-	TRBV19	TRBD1	TRBJ1-2	TGTGCCAGTATCACCGACAGGGAATCTGGCTACACCTTC	CASITDRESGYTF
12	few	TRBV29-1	-	TRBJ2-5	TGCAGCGTTGAACGACCATTTGAGACCCAGTACTTC	CSVERPFETQYF
14	few	TRBV29-1	-	TRBJ1-1	TGCAGCGTTTCATTGGGGGCGGACCGGATAGAAGCTTTCTTT	CSVSLGADRIEAFF
16	few	TRBV9	-	TRBJ2-3	TGTGCCAGCAGCGTAGACCCTGGCCGGGGGTCGGATACGCAGTATTTT	CASSVDPGRGSDTQYF
15	-	TRBV28	TRBD1	TRBJ2-1	TGTGCCAGCAGTTCGACCGGGACAGGGCTGGGTGAGCAGTTCTTC	CASSSTGTGLGEQFF
16	few	TRBV5-1	-	TRBJ2-2	TGCGCCAGCAGCTTGGTGGCTAGCGCCACGACCGGGGAGCTGTTTTTT	CASSLVASATTGELFF
18	few	TRBV11-2	-	TRBJ1-4	TGTGCCAGCAGCTTAGGAAGTTGGGGGCGCAGGAATAATGAAAAACTGTTTTTT	CASSLGSWGRRNNEKLFF
12	-	TRBV20-1	-	TRBJ1-3	TGCAGTGCACAGAGCTCTGGAAACACCATATATTTT	CSAQSSGNTIYF
16	few	TRBV7-2	-	TRBJ2-6	TGTGCCAGCAGCTCACCCGGAGGCTCTGGGGCCAACGTCCTGACTTTC	CASSSPGGSGANVLTF
13	few	TRBV7-9	-	TRBJ2-5	TGTGCCAGCAGCTCCGGGTTACAGAAGACCCAGTACTTC	CASSSGLQKTQYF
15	few	TRBV18	TRBD2	TRBJ2-1	TGTGCCAGCTCACCAAGGGGACTATCAAGAAATGAGCAGTTCTTC	CASSPRGLSRNEQFF
13	-	TRBV5-1	TRBD2	TRBJ2-4	TGCGCCAGCAGCTTGGGAGCGGGAGACATTCAGTACTTC	CASSLGAGDIQYF
14	few	TRBV18	-	TRBJ2-3	TGTGCCAGCTCACGACAGACTAGCACAGATACGCAGTATTTT	CASSRQTSTDTQYF
15	many	TRBV15	-	TRBJ2-2	TGTGCCACCAGCAGAGATCTGGGGTTGCCCGGGGAGCTGTTTTTT	CATSRDLGLPGELFF
15	-	TRBV20-1	TRBD2	TRBJ2-1	TGCAGTGCTGCCCCGGGACTAGCGACCTACAATGAGCAGTTCTTC	CSAAPGLATYNEQFF
15	-	TRBV6-2/TRBV6-3	TRBD2	TRBJ2-7	TGTGCCAGCAGTTACTCGCGGACTAGGCTCTACGAGCAGTACTTC	CASSYSRTRLYEQYF
15	-	TRBV12-3/TRBV12-4	TRBD2	TRBJ2-5	TGTGCCAGCGGGCCTCTAGCGGGCTACCAAGAGACCCAGTACTTC	CASGPLAGYQETQYF
15	-	TRBV11-3	-	TRBJ2-1	TGTGCCAGCAGCTTATCATCCCAAGTAGCGGATGAGCAGTTCTTC	CASSLSSQVADEQFF
14	few	TRBV12-3/TRBV12-4	-	TRBJ2-2	TGTGCCAGCAGTTACAGACCAGGGGCCGGGGAGCTGTTTTTT	CASSYRPGAGELFF
15	few	TRBV28	TRBD1	TRBJ2-1	TGTGCCAGCAACCGACCCGGGACAGGTAGCAATGAGCAGTTCTTC	CASNRPGTGSNEQFF
13	few	TRBV7-7	TRBD1	TRBJ2-7	TGTGCTAGCAGCCCCGGACAGGGGGGAAAGCAGTACTTC	CASSPGQGGKQYF
16	many	TRBV28	-	TRBJ1-2	TGTGCCAGCAGTCTCCGGGACGCCGTTTGGACATATGGCTACACCTTC	CASSLRDAVWTYGYTF
16	-	TRBV7-3	-	TRBJ2-3	TGTGCCAGCAGCTTACCCGGGGCTGCCTCCACAGATACGCAGTATTTT	CASSLPGAASTDTQYF
13	few	TRBV29-1	-	TRBJ1-1	TGCAGCGTTGCTATGCTCATGAACACTGAAGCTTTCTTT	CSVAMLMNTEAFF
16	few	TRBV20-1	-	TRBJ1-5	TGCAGTGCTAGAGACCCATCGGGGTCCGGCAATCAGCCCCAGCATTTT	CSARDPSGSGNQPQHF
15	many	TRBV7-3	-	TRBJ2-1	TGTGCCAGCAGCTTATCTGGACTTTCCTACAATGAGCAGTTCTTC	CASSLSGLSYNEQFF
12	-	TRBV20-1	-	TRBJ1-5	TGCAGTGCTAGGTCTGGGGGTCAGCCCCAGCATTTT	CSARSGGQPQHF
14	few	TRBV6-1	-	TRBJ2-7	TGTGCCAGCACCCAACGGACAGAAATCTACGAGCAGTACTTC	CASTQRTEIYEQYF
15	-	TRBV5-1	-	TRBJ2-2	TGCGCCAGCAGCTCCCAAACTATTGACACCGGGGAGCTGTTTTTT	CASSSQTIDTGELFF
11	few	TRBV3-1	-	TRBJ2-7	TGTGCCAGCCGGGCCGAGGGAGAGCAGTACTTC	CASRAEGEQYF
14	few	TRBV10-2	TRBD1	TRBJ2-2	TGCGCCACCGGGGACAGGGGCTTCACCGGGGAGCTGTTTTTT	CATGDRGFTGELFF
16	few	TRBV4-3	-	TRBJ2-2	TGCGCCAGCAGCCCGTTAGCGGCCAGGAACACCGGGGAGCTGTTTTTT	CASSPLAARNTGELFF
15	few	TRBV5-5	TRBD2	TRBJ2-7	TGTGCCAGCAGCTTGCTAGCGGGAGGGCCCAACGAGCAGTACTTC	CASSLLAGGPNEQYF
14	few	TRBV5-1	TRBD1	TRBJ1-2	TGCGCCAGCAGCGCGGGACAGCGCAACTATGGCTACACCTTC	CASSAGQRNYGYTF
13	few	TRBV12-3/TRBV12-4	-	TRBJ1-2	TGTGCCAGCAGTTTTATCGAAAACTATGGCTACACCTTC	CASSFIENYGYTF
14	few	TRBV28	TRBD1	TRBJ1-1	TGTGCCAGCAGATTGACAGGGGCCATCGCTGAAGCTTTCTTT	CASRLTGAIAEAFF
16	-	TRBV5-1	-	TRBJ2-1	TGCGCCAGCAGCTTGGACGCCGGGGAGTCCTACAATGAGCAGTTCTTC	CASSLDAGESYNEQFF
16	-	TRBV10-3	TRBD1	TRBJ2-3	TGTGCCATCAGTGAGCCCGGACAGGGACTCACAGATACGCAGTATTTT	CAISEPGQGLTDTQYF
14	-	TRBV5-1	-	TRBJ2-5	TGCGCCAGCAGCTTGGCGACACGACAGGAGACCCAGTACTTC	CASSLATRQETQYF
14	-	TRBV7-9	-	TRBJ2-7	TGTGCCAGCAGCCCCCGGGCAGATCGGAACGAGCAGTACTTC	CASSPRADRNEQYF
18	few	TRBV6-1	-	TRBJ2-2	TGTGCCAGCAGTGAACTGGCGGGACGGAGGGTGTACACCGGGGAGCTGTTTTTT	CASSELAGRRVYTGELFF